Listed here are 14 T cell receptor beta chains from one sample, sequenced in a study of T cell responses to AZD1222 COVID-19 vaccine. Clones were read by immunoSEQ multiplex PCR, and TCRdb kept only the in-frame ones, dropping some. The sample includes 90,000 to 150,000 clones, roughly 88% of them seen just once. This specimen consisted of peripheral blood, obtained on day 0 of AZD1222 vaccination. The receptors derive from an adult in good health.

This rearrangement joins TRBV18 to TRBJ1-1; D might be TRBD1 (6 bases). Trimming left V 1 base short and J 3 bases short, with 9 bases between. CDR3 length equals 14 residues. The germline V gene encodes CDR1 KGHSH and CDR2 LQKENI. The CDR3 is CASSPQGVDTEAFF. The CDR3 bases are TGTGCCAGCTCACCACAGGGGGTAGACACTGAAGCTTTCTTT.

The J gene is TRBJ2-3, the V gene TRBV5-6; 9 nucleotides agree with TRBD2. The CDR3 totals 16 residues. Per germline, CDR1 SGHDT and CDR2 YYEEEE. The ends lost 1 base at V and 5 bases at J; junction bases unmatched: 8. This CDR3 reads CASSLRSGGPGDTQYF. The CDR3 DNA follows: TGTGCCAGCAGCTTGCGCAGCGGGGGGCCCGGAGATACGCAGTATTTT.

CDR3 protein: CASSLVGKNYGYTF. CDR3 nucleotide sequence: TGTGCCAGCAGCTTAGTGGGGAAAAACTATGGCTACACCTTC. This chain joins TRBV13 and TRBJ1-2; D remains ambiguous. Germline V gives CDR1 PRHDT, CDR2 FYEKMQ (reference sequence). Trimming removed 1 base from V and 2 bases from J, with 8 bases in between. The CDR3 totals 14 residues.

The rearrangement uses TRBV5-6 and TRBJ1-1; 8 nucleotides match TRBD1. Germline V gene data show CDR1 as SGHDT and CDR2 as YYEEEE. The length of the CDR3 is 14 residues. V lost 4 bases to trimming and J lost 2 bases; unmatched junction nucleotides: 4. The chain's CDR3 is CASSRTGRNTEAFF. DNA of the CDR3: TGTGCCAGCAGCCGGACAGGGCGCAACACTGAAGCTTTCTTT.

This rearrangement joins TRBV25-1 to TRBJ2-2, with 9 bases aligning to TRBD1. CDR1 and CDR2 (germline): MGHDK, SYGVNS. V lost 5 bases and J lost 3; bases outside the gene matches: 4. This CDR3 has 15 amino acids. The DNA of the CDR3 is TGTGCCAGCAGTCCACGGACAGGGGACACCGGGGAGCTGTTTTTT. This sequence encodes CASSPRTGDTGELFF.

This clone was counted between two and nine times. CDR3 sequence: CASSPLNTGELFF. The CDR3 nucleotides are TGTGCCAGCAGCCCCTTGAACACCGGGGAGCTGTTTTTT. The rearrangement links TRBV6-2 or TRBV6-3 to TRBJ2-2; no clear D. Trimming took 6 bases from V and 1 from J, leaving 6 bases between them. CDR1 and CDR2 (germline): MNHEY, SVGEGT. This CDR3 spans 13 amino acids.

In its sample, this clone was seen once. Within the sample, other DNA sequences also encode this same CDR3. The gene calls are TRBV18 and TRBJ1-1; the D is unclear. CDR3 length: 13 amino acids. Germline-derived CDR1 and CDR2 are KGHSH and LQKENI. The germline V and J ends were trimmed by 2 bases and 1 base, with 5 bases remaining between them. CDR3 sequence: CASSPVENTEAFF. As DNA, the CDR3 is TGTGCCAGCTCACCAGTGGAGAACACTGAAGCTTTCTTT.

The chain employs TRBV19 and TRBJ1-2, with 8 bases fitting TRBD1. The ends lost 4 bases at V and 1 base at J; junction bases unmatched: 8. The germline V gene has CDR1 LNHDA and CDR2 SQIVND (reference sequence). This CDR3 contains 16 residues. The CDR3 region has the DNA TGTGCCAGTAGTACCTGGACAGGGCGAAGTAACTATGGCTACACCTTC. It codes for CASSTWTGRSNYGYTF.

The rearrangement links TRBV10-1 to TRBJ2-7, with 8 positions matching TRBD1. CDR3 length: 13 amino acids. Germline trimming cut 6 bases from V and 6 bases from J; bases unmatched to any gene: 7. Germline lookup yields CDR1 WNHNN and CDR2 SYGVQD (reference sequence). The CDR3 region is CASSAQGASEQYF. CDR3 bases: TGCGCCAGCAGCGCCCAGGGGGCTAGCGAGCAGTACTTC.

The rearrangement uses TRBV7-2 and TRBJ1-2; TRBD1 aligns across 9 bases. Germline trimming cut 3 bases from V and 8 bases from J; bases unmatched to any gene: 10. The germline CDR1 and CDR2 sequences are SGHTA and FQGNSA. This CDR3 comprises 15 residues. Here the CDR3 DNA reads TGTGCCAGCAGCTTCACGACCGGGACAGGGAAAGGCTACACCTTC. The encoded protein is CASSFTTGTGKGYTF.

The chain recombines TRBV9 with TRBJ2-2, with 15 positions matching TRBD2. Trimming removed 0 bases from V and 0 bases from J; junction bases left unmatched: 6. Per germline, CDR1 SGDLS and CDR2 YYNGEE. The CDR3 sequence is 20 residues long. The CDR3 nucleotides read TGTGCCAGCAGCGTAGCTCCATGGACTAGCGGGGGGGCGAACACCGGGGAGCTGTTTTTT. This sequence encodes CASSVAPWTSGGANTGELFF.

The rearrangement uses TRBV2 and TRBJ2-3; D may correspond to TRBD1 or TRBD2 (5 bases each). The germline V and J ends were trimmed by 7 bases and 5 bases, with 13 bases remaining between them. The CDR3 consists of 13 residues. Germline V CDR1 and CDR2: SNHLY, FYNNEI. The CDR3 coding sequence is TGTGCCAGCACCTCCGGGGCCGGAGATACGCAGTATTTT. This sequence encodes CASTSGAGDTQYF. Filled out from reference TRBV2 and TRBJ2-3, the complete variable domain reads EPEVTQTPSHQVTQMGQEVILRCVPISNHLYFYWYRQILGQKVEFLVSFYNNEISEKSEIFDDQFSVERPDGSNFTLKIRSTKLEDSAMYFCASTSGAGDTQYFGPGTRLTVL.

The CDR3, as DNA: TGTGCCAGTAGTATAGGGGCGAACTATGGCTACACCTTC. Protein: CASSIGANYGYTF. The chain recombines TRBV19 with TRBJ1-2; the D is unclear. Trimming stripped 1 base from V and 2 bases from J, with 5 bases between. Germline CDR1 and CDR2: LNHDA and SQIVND (reference sequence). The CDR3 runs to 13 residues.

In this sample, this clone turned up many times. The chain is built from TRBV10-1 and TRBJ2-5; 8 bases agree with TRBD2. Germline CDR1 WNHNN, CDR2 SYGVQD (reference sequence). V shed 2 bases and J 5 bases; nucleotides not matched to a gene: 4. The CDR3 covers 14 residues. DNA for the CDR3: TGCGCCAGCAGTGAGCCAGCGGGGGCTGAGACCCAGTACTTC. As protein: CASSEPAGAETQYF.